This TCR beta chain derives from a study of OX40 agonist ivuxolimab in advanced cancers. Study-wide background: Hepatocellular carcinoma, melanoma, renal cell or head and neck cancer affected the dose-escalation patients. Eligibility rules accepted prior anti-PD-1, anti-PD-L1 or anti-CTLA-4 therapy, and under 45% had some. Study-wide findings and caveats: Partial responders treated at 0.1-3.0 mg/kg exhibited clonal expansion among the lowest measured.

The assay was immunoSEQ multiplex PCR, and TCRdb's table has in-frame clones only and misses some. The data show nearly 50,000 clones, with approximately 86% seen just once and approximately 1.9% held by the top ten. Trimming pared 4 bases from V and 5 bases from J, leaving 9 bases between. The germline V gene has CDR1 SGHNT and CDR2 YENEEA. The CDR3 extends over 13 amino acids. Notes on this clone: The antigen remains undetermined.

This sequence originates from an adult with an advanced solid tumor such as melanoma, head and neck, liver or kidney cancer. The chain is built from TRBV11-3 and TRBJ2-1; D gene unclear. This sample comprised CD4+ or CD8+ T cells sorted from blood, obtained in a trial of the OX40 agonist ivuxolimab. CDR3 coding DNA: TGTGCCAGCAGCTCCTACGGAGACAATGAGCAGTTCTTC. Its translation: CASSSYGDNEQFF.